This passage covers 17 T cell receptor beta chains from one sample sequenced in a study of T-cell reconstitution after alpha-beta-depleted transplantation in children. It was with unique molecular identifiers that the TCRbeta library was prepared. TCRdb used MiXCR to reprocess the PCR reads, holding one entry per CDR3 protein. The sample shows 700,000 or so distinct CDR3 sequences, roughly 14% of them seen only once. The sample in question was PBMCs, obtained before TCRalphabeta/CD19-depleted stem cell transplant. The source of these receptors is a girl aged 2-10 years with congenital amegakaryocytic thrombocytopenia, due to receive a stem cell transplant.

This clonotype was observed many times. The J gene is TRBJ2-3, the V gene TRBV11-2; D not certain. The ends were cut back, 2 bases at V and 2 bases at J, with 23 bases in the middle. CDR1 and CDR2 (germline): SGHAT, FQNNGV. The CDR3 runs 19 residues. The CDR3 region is CASSLLRFRVLADTDTQYF. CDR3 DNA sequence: TGTGCCAGCAGCTTACTTAGGTTTCGGGTGTTAGCTGACACAGATACGCAGTATTTT. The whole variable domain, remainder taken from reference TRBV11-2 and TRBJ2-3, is EAGVAQSPRYKIIEKRQSVAFWCNPISGHATLYWYQQILGQGPKLLIQFQNNGVVDDSQLPKDRFSAERLKGVDSTLKIQPAKLEDSAVYLCASSLLRFRVLADTDTQYFGPGTRLTVL.

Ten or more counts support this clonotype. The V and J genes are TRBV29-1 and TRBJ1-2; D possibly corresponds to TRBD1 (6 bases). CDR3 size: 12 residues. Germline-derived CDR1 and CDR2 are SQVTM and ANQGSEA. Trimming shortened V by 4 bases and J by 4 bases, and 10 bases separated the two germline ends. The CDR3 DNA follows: TGCAGCGTTGGGGAACAGGGCTATGGCTACACCTTC. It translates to CSVGEQGYGYTF. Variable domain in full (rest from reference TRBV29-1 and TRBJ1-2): SAVISQKPSRDICQRGTSLTIQCQVDSQVTMMFWYRQQPGQSLTLIATANQGSEATYESGFVIDKFPISRPNLTFSTLTVSNMSPEDSSIYLCSVGEQGYGYTFGSGTRLTVV.

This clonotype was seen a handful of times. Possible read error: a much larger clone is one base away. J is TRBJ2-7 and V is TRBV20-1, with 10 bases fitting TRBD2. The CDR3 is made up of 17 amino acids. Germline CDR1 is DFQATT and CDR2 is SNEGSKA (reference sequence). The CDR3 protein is CCAREGLAGVGFSEQYF. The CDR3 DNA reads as TGCTGTGCTAGAGAAGGGCTAGCGGGAGTCGGCTTCTCCGAGCAGTACTTC.

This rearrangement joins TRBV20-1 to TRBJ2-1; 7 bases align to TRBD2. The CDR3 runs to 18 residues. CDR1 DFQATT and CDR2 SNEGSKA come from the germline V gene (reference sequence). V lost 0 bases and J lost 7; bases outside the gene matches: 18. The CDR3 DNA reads TGCAGTGCTAGAGATCCTTTCCCGTCGGGACTAAACGCAAATGAGCAGTTCTTC. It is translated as CSARDPFPSGLNANEQFF.

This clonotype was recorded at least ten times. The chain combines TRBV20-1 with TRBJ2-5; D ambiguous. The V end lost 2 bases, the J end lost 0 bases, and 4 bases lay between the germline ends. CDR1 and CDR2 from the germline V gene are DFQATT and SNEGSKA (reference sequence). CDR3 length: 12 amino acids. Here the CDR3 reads CSARSNQETQYF. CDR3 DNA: TGCAGTGCTAGATCCAACCAAGAGACCCAGTACTTC.

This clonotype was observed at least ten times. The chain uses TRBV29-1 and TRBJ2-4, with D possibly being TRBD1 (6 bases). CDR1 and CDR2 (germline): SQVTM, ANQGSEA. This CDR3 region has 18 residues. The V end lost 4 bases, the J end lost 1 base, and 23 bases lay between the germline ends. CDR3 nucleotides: TGCAGCGTTGGGGACCTTCAACAGGGTCAGATGGCCAAAAACATTCAGTACTTC. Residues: CSVGDLQQGQMAKNIQYF.

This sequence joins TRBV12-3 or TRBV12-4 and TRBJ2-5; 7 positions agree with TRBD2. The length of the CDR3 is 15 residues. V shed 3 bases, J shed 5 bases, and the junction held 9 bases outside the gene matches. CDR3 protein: CASSFSSGVGETQYF. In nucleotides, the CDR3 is TGTGCCAGCAGTTTTTCTAGCGGAGTCGGGGAGACCCAGTACTTC.

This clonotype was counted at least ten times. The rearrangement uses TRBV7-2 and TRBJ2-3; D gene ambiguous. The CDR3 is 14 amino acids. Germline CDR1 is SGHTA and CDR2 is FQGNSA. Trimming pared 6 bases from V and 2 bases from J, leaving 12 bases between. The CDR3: CASRLGLYTDTQYF. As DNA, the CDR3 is TGTGCCAGCAGGCTCGGGCTTTACACAGATACGCAGTATTTT. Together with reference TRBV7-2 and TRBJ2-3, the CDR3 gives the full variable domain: GAGVSQSPSNKVTEKGKDVELRCDPISGHTALYWYRQSLGQGLEFLIYFQGNSAPDKSGLPSDRFSAERTGGSVSTLTIQRTQQEDSAVYLCASRLGLYTDTQYFGPGTRLTVL.

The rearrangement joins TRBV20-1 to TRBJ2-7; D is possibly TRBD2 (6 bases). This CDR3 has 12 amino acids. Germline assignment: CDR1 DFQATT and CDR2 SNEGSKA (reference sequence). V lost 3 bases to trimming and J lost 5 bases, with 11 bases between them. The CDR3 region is CSASGSFHEQYF. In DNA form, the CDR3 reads TGCAGTGCTAGCGGGAGCTTCCACGAGCAGTACTTC.

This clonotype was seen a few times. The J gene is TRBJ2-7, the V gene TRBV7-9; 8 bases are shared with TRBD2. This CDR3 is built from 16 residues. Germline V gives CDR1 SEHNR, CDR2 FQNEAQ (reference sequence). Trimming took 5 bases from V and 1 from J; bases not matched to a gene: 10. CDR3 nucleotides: TGTGCCAGCAGCCGGACTAGCCGGGGACTGTCCTACGAGCAGTACTTC. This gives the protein CASSRTSRGLSYEQYF.

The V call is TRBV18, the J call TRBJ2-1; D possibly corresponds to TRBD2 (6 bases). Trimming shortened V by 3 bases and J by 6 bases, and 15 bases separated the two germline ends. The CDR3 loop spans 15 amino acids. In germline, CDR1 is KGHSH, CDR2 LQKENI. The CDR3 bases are TGTGCCAGCTCACCCGGGAGAAACTCGGCCAATGAGCAGTTCTTC. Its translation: CASSPGRNSANEQFF.

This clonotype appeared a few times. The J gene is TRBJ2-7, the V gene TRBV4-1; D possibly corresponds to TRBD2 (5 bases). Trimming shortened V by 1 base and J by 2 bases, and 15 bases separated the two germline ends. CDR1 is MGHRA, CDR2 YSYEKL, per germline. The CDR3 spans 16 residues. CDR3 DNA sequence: TGCGCCAGCAGCCAAGTAGGAAGCGGATATCCCTACGAGCAGTACTTC. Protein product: CASSQVGSGYPYEQYF.

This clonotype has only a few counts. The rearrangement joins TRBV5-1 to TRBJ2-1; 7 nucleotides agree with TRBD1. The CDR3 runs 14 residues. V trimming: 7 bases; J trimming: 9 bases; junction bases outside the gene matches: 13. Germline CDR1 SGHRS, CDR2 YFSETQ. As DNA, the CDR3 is TGCGCCAGCCGGTTTAGGGGGCTATCGGGTGAGCAGTTCTTC. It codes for CASRFRGLSGEQFF.

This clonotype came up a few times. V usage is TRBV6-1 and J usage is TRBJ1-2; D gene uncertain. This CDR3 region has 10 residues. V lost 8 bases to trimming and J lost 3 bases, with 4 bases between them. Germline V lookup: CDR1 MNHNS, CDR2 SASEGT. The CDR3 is CASEHYGYTF. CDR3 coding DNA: TGTGCCAGCGAACACTATGGCTACACCTTC.

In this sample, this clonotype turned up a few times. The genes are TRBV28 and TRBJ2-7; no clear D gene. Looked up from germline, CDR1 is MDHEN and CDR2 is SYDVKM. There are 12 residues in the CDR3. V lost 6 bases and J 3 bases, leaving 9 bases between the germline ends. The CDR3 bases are TGTGCCAGCAGGGATCTGTTCTACGAGCAGTACTTC. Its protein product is CASRDLFYEQYF.

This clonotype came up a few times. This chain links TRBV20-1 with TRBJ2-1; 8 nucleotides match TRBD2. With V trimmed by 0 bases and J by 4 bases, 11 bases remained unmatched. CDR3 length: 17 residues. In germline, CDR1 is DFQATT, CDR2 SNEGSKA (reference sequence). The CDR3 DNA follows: TGCAGTGCTAGAGATGGGGGGGGTCTAGCGGGTTACAATGAGCAGTTCTTC. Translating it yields CSARDGGGLAGYNEQFF.

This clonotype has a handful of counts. The CDR3 here is CASSFFRGEETQYF. The CDR3 bases are TGTGCCAGCAGCTTTTTCCGGGGTGAAGAGACCCAGTACTTC. The chain joins TRBV5-5 to TRBJ2-5; a weak D match, TRBD2 (5 bases). Between the trimmed V and J ends, which lost 2 bases and 3 bases, there was a span of 11 bases. Germline CDR1 SGHKS, CDR2 YYEKEE (reference sequence). The CDR3 is made up of 14 amino acids.